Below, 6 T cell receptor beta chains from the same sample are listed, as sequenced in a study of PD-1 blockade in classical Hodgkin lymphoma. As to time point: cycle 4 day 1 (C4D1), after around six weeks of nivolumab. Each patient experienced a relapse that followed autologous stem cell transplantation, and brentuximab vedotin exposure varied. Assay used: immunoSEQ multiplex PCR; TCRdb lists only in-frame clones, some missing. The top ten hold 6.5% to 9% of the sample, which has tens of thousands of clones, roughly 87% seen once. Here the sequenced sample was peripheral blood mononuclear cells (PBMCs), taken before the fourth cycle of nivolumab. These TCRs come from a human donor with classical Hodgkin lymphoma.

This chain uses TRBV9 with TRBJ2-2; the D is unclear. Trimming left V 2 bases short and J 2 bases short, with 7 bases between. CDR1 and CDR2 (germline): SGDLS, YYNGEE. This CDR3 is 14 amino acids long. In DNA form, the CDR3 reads TGTGCCAGCAGCGTCCGTGAAAACACCGGGGAGCTGTTTTTT. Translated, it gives CASSVRENTGELFF.

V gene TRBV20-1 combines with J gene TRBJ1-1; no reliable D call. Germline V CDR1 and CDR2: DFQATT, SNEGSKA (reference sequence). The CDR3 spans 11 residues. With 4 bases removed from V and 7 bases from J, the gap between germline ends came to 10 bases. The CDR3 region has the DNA TGCAGTGCTACCGACACGTTTGAAGCTTTCTTT. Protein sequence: CSATDTFEAFF.

As DNA, the CDR3 is TGTGCCAGCAGCAACACAGGGGACCGGCGTGCGCAGTATTTT. This sequence encodes CASSNTGDRRAQYF. The chain combines TRBV7-9 with TRBJ2-3; TRBD1 matches at 7 bases. Germline lookup yields CDR1 SEHNR and CDR2 FQNEAQ (reference sequence). J gave up 10 bases and V 5 bases, and 12 bases lay outside the gene matches. The CDR3 covers 14 residues.

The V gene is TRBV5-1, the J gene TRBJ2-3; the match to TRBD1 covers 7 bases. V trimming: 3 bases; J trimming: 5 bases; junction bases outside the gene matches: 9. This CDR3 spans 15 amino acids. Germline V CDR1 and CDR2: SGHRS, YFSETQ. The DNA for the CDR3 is TGCGCCAGCAGCTCACAGGGGATTAGGGGAGATACGCAGTATTTT. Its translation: CASSSQGIRGDTQYF.

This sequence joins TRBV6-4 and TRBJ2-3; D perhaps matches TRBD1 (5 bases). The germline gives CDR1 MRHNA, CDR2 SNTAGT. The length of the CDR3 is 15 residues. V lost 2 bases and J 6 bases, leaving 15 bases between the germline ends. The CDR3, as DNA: TGTGCCAGCAGTGACGAGCCCCAGGGTTTGGATACGCAGTATTTT. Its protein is CASSDEPQGLDTQYF.

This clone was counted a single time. The CDR3 loop reads CASSRDSLFSYNEQFF. The CDR3 nucleotides read TGTGCCAGCAGTCGGGACAGCCTTTTCTCCTACAATGAGCAGTTCTTC. The rearrangement joins TRBV2 to TRBJ2-1, with 7 nucleotides matching TRBD1. The CDR3 extends over 16 amino acids. V shed 5 bases, J shed 0 bases, and the junction held 7 bases outside the gene matches. Looked up from germline, CDR1 is SNHLY and CDR2 is FYNNEI.